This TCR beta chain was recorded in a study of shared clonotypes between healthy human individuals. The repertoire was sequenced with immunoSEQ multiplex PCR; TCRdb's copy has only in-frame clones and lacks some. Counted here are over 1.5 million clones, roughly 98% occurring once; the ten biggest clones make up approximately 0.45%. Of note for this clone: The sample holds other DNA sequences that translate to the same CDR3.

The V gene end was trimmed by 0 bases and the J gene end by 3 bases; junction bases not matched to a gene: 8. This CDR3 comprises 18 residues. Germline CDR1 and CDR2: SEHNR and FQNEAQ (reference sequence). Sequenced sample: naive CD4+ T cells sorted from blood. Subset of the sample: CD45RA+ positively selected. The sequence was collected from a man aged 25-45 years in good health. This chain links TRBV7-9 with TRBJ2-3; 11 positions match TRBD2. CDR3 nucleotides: TGTGCCAGCAGCTTAGCTGGACTAGCGGGTTCTAGTACAGATACGCAGTATTTT. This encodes CASSLAGLAGSSTDTQYF.